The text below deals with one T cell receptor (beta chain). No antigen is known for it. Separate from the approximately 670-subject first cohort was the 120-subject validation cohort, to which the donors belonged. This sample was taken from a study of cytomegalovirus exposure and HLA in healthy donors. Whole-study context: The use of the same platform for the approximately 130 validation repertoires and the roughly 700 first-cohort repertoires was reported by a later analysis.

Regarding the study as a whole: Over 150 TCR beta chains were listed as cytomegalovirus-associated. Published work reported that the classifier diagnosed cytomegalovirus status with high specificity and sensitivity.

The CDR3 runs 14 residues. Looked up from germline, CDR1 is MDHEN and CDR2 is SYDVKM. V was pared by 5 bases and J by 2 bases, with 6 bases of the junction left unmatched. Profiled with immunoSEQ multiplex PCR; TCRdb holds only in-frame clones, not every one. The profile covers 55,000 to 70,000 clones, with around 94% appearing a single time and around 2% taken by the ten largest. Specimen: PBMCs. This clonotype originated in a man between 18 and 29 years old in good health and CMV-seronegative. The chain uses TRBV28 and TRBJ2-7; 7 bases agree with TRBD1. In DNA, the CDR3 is TGTGCCAGCAGTGCCTCGGGACAGACCTACGAGCAGTACTTC. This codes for CASSASGQTYEQYF.